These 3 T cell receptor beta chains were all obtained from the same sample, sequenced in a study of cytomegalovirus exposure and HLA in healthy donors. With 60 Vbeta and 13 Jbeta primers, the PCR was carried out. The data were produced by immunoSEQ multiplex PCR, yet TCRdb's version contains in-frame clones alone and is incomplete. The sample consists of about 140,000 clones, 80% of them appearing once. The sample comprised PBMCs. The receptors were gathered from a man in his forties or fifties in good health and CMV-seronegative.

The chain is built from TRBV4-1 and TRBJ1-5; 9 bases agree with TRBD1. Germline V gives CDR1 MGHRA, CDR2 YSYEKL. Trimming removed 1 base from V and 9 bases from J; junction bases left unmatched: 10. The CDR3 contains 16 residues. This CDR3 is CASSQGRDRAAGPQHF. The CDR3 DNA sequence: TGCGCCAGCAGCCAAGGCCGGGACAGGGCGGCTGGGCCCCAGCATTTT.

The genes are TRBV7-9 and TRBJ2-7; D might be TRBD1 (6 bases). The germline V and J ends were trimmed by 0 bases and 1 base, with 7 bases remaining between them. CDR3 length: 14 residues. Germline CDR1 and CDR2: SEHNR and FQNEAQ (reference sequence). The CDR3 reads CASSLAGGSYEQYF. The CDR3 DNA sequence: TGTGCCAGCAGCTTAGCAGGGGGTTCCTACGAGCAGTACTTC.

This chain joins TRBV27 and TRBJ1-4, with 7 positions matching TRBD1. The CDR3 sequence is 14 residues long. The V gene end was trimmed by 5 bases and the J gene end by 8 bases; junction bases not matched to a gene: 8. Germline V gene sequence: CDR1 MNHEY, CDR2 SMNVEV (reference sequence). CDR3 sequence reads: CASSPLTGEEKLFF. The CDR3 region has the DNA TGTGCCAGCAGTCCGCTCACAGGGGAGGAAAAACTGTTTTTT.